This TCR beta chain was documented in a study of T cell repertoires in cytomegalovirus infection. This clonotype has only a few counts. The antigen remains undetermined. The germline V gene has CDR1 DFQATT and CDR2 SNEGSKA (reference sequence). V gave up 5 bases and J gave up 5 bases; unmatched junction bases: 7. The CDR3 is made up of 13 amino acids. TCRdb analysed the reads with MiXCR anew, one entry per CDR3 protein. The sample includes about 920,000 distinct CDR3 sequences, 30% to 40% of them seen just once. Sequencing was performed on cultured CD8+ T cells from PBMCs, taken from culture after CMV antigen stimulation. V usage is TRBV20-1 and J usage is TRBJ2-5, with TRBD1 matching over 8 bases. The clonotype was recovered from a human donor in good health (CMV status not recorded). Some clones in this sample may be carry-over from other donors' samples. The CDR3: CSASGQGRETQYF. CDR3 DNA: TGCAGTGCTTCTGGACAGGGCCGGGAGACCCAGTACTTC.